This T cell receptor (beta chain) was sequenced in a study of tissue T cells after allogeneic stem cell transplantation (dated by TCRdb to between 2021 and 2024). Regarding the study in general: Over a roughly three-year period, about seven adult allo-HCT recipients with steroid-refractory GVHD were prospectively enrolled in a research-autopsy study. Every GVHD patient got a graft from a donor, with four grafts unmodified and three CD34-selected to deplete T cells. All GVHD patients had gastrointestinal GVHD and received several lines of GVHD-directed therapy; five or six also had skin involvement. Pre-transplant PBMCs, which were of recipient origin, were available from four to six GVHD patients. For viably preserved blood and marrow, CD3+ T cells were flow-sorted when cell numbers permitted, and smaller samples went directly to DNA extraction. The study profiled TCR beta repertoires across many tissues from research autopsies of patients with and without GVHD, plus mouse models of GVHD. The human arm was conducted as a prospective observational study, and neither blinding nor randomization was performed.

Study-level results and caveats: Within patients, how anatomically similar tissues were was a major factor shaping TCR repertoire composition, regardless of disease or transplant status. Few T cell clones were found to be shared across patients, but shared repertoire signatures across patients were revealed in a tissue-specific fashion by motif-based clustering. Which tissue TCRs were alloreactive or antigen-specific was not determined in the study, and some of the clones might have been host cells that persisted. A small and clinically heterogeneous patient cohort was studied, and sampling depth was acknowledged as a limitation. Blood and spleen T cells captured only a limited portion of the TCR repertoire detected in tissues, in both patients and mice.

Measured from the cysteine to the phenylalanine, the CDR3 is 13 residues long. The retained sequence is limited to the CDR3, 39 bases, with the frame set at the first base. Looking up the germline V gene (reference sequence) yields CDR1 LNHDA and CDR2 SQIVND. Relative to germline, V is 9 bases shorter and J is 2 bases shorter, with 14 bases between their ends. Receptor amplification or capture employed the immunoSEQ multiplex PCR assay. Adaptive Biotechnologies performed TCRbeta CDR3 sequencing at survey depth and reported CDR3 sequences, V/J genes, productive frequency, and template counts. TCR beta CDR3 regions were amplified from genomic DNA rather than RNA. For the original study's pipeline: Pairwise repertoire overlap between tissues was quantified with Jensen-Shannon divergence, where 1 means complete divergence and 0 identical. Based on pairwise JSD values, tissues were grouped by single-linkage agglomerative hierarchical clustering, and the results were shown as dendrograms. GLIPH2 was applied to all patient samples using simulation_depth 1000, kmer_min_depth 3, and cdr3_length_cutoff 8, and only groups with more than two unique CDR3s were retained. A standardized tissue-overlap score was generated by extrapolating Jaccard GLIPH-group overlap across patients to a standard repertoire size of 1000 clones. Linear mixed-effect models, with tissue included as a fixed effect and individual included as a random effect, were used to assess associations of diversity with clinical or experimental variables. Here the immuneACCESS table is served through TCRdb, limited to in-frame sequences with V and J called. Missing clones are a known gap in these copies; in checked studies unresolved V genes cover under half, and the rest lacks a known reason. That table is the source of V, J and clone size, and D and trimming were worked out from the DNA. This sample comprises roughly 30,000 clones, about 85% of them detected only once. The ten top clones hold roughly 3.5% of the sample.

With regard to this clone: No cognate antigen has been identified for it. No much larger clone exists at a distance of one base, and base qualities are not known.

The sample's time point, from its label and the paper: recipient (host-origin) PBMCs collected before allo-HCT. Sample: blood, taken before transplantation. The V and J genes are TRBV19 and TRBJ2-7; the D gene is perhaps TRBD1 or TRBD2, as each covers 6 bases. The receptor was derived from a woman aged 18-49 years who later had graft-versus-host disease after an allogeneic stem cell transplant. The CDR3 loop reads CASSPGGPYEQYF. The nucleotide sequence is given as TGTGCCAGCAGTCCCGGGGGCCCCTACGAGCAGTACTTC.